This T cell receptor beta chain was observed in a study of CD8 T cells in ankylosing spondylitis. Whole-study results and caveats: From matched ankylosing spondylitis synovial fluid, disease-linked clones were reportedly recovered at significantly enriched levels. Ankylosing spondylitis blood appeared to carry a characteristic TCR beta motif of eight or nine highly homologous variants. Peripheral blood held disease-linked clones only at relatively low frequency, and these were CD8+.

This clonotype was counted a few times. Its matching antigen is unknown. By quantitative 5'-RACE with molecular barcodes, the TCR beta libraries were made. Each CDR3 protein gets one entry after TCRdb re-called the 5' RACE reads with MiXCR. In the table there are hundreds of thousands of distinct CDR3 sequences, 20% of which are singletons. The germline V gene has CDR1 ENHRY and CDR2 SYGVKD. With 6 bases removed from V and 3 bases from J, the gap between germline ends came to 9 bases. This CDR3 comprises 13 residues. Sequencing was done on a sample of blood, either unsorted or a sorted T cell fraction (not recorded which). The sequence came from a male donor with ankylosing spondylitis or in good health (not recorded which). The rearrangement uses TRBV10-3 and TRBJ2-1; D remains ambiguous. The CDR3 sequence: CAISADNYNEQFF. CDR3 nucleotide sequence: TGTGCCATCAGCGCCGACAACTACAATGAGCAGTTCTTC.